These 18 T cell receptor beta chains originate from one sample sequenced in a study of human T cells and chemical hapten exposure. Time point reported: patch test 2, 6 weeks after DPC sensitization. Treatment reported: therapeutic diphenylcyclopropenone sensitization with weekly scalp DPC. TCRdb used MiXCR to reprocess the RACE reads, holding one entry per CDR3 protein. The sample has some 71,000 distinct CDR3 sequences, about a tenth seen once. The sample here was whole blood, taken in connection with sensitization to the hapten diphenylcyclopropenone (DPC). Every receptor here comes from a woman aged 45-65 years with alopecia areata. Some clones in this sample may be carry-over from other donors' samples.

This clonotype was seen many times. The V and J genes are TRBV12-3 or TRBV12-4 and TRBJ2-3; 9 bases match TRBD1. Trimming at V came to 1 base and at J to 1 base, leaving 3 bases not matched to a gene. The CDR3 extends over 16 amino acids. This CDR3 reads CASSLGTGDGTDTQYF. The CDR3 coding sequence is TGTGCCAGCAGTTTAGGGACAGGGGACGGCACAGATACGCAGTATTTT.

There are many counts of this clonotype. The chain employs TRBV6-1 and TRBJ1-1; D ambiguous. The CDR3 covers 14 residues. Trimming shortened V by 0 bases and J by 4 bases, and 9 bases separated the two germline ends. Per germline, CDR1 MNHNS and CDR2 SASEGT. The DNA of the CDR3 is TGTGCCAGCAGTGAAGCACGGGGAATCACTGAAGCTTTCTTT. Its translation: CASSEARGITEAFF.

This clonotype was found a few times. The gene calls are TRBV15 and TRBJ2-3, with TRBD2 as a possible D gene (5 bases). CDR3 length: 14 amino acids. Per germline, CDR1 LNHNV and CDR2 YYDKDF (reference sequence). Trimming pared 2 bases from V and 4 bases from J, leaving 10 bases between. The CDR3 is CATSRLLGPDTQYF. The CDR3 bases are TGTGCCACCAGCAGACTACTAGGTCCAGATACGCAGTATTTT.

The chain carries TRBV13 and TRBJ2-1, with TRBD1 matching 11 bases. The V gene's germline CDR1 is PRHDT and CDR2 FYEKMQ (reference sequence). The CDR3 extends over 16 amino acids. The junction had 6 bases not matched to a gene; V was cut back by 0 bases and J by 8 bases. As DNA, the CDR3 is TGTGCCAGCAGCTTAGGCGGTGGACAGGGGGCTGATGAGCAGTTCTTC. Translated: CASSLGGGQGADEQFF.

This clonotype has a count of ten or more. V usage is TRBV27 and J usage is TRBJ2-1; 8 positions agree with TRBD2. Trimming at V came to 5 bases and at J to 0 bases, leaving 12 bases not matched to a gene. From germline, CDR1 is MNHEY and CDR2 SMNVEV (reference sequence). CDR3 length: 18 residues. This CDR3 reads CASSVVAGTPSSYNEQFF. In nucleotides, the CDR3 is TGTGCCAGCAGTGTAGTAGCGGGAACACCGAGCTCCTACAATGAGCAGTTCTTC.

This clonotype was detected many times. Here the CDR3 DNA reads TGTGCCAGCAGCTTAGTGGCAGGGGGCGCAGATACGCAGTATTTT. Amino acid sequence: CASSLVAGGADTQYF. The chain has TRBV7-9 and TRBJ2-3; 8 bases map to TRBD1. CDR1 is SEHNR and CDR2 is FQNEAQ in the germline V gene (reference sequence). The trim removed 1 base at V and 4 bases at J, leaving 4 bases unmatched. The CDR3 is 15 residues long.

The sample holds many counts of this clonotype. The chain couples TRBV5-1 to TRBJ1-1; a weak D match, TRBD1 (6 bases). CDR1 is SGHRS and CDR2 is YFSETQ in the germline V gene. This CDR3 region has 14 residues. Between the trimmed V and J ends, which lost 4 bases and 4 bases, there was a span of 14 bases. The CDR3 here is CASSPWGGFTEAFF. CDR3 bases: TGCGCCAGCAGCCCCTGGGGGGGCTTCACTGAAGCTTTCTTT.

This clonotype was counted many times. V usage is TRBV4-2 and J usage is TRBJ2-3, with 9 bases aligning to TRBD2. With 1 base clipped from V and 2 bases from J, the junction kept 4 bases outside the gene matches. Germline CDR1 and CDR2: LGHNA and YNFKEQ. The CDR3 loop spans 16 amino acids. CDR3 residues: CASSQGASGTTDTQYF. CDR3 sequence (DNA): TGTGCCAGCAGCCAAGGGGCTAGCGGGACCACAGATACGCAGTATTTT.

This clonotype was counted at least ten times. The chain is built from TRBV3-1 and TRBJ2-7; 10 nucleotides line up with TRBD2. J gave up 4 bases and V 0 bases, and 3 bases lay outside the gene matches. Germline CDR1 is LGHDT and CDR2 is YNNKEL (reference sequence). The length of the CDR3 is 15 residues. The CDR3 loop is CASSQELAGPYEQYF. CDR3 sequence (DNA): TGTGCCAGCAGCCAAGAACTAGCGGGACCTTACGAGCAGTACTTC.

This clonotype was seen many times. This chain uses TRBV11-2 with TRBJ2-3, with D perhaps matching TRBD1 (5 bases). CDR3 length: 14 residues. Trimming took 1 base from V and 2 from J, leaving 7 bases between them. CDR1 and CDR2 (germline): SGHAT, FQNNGV. CDR3 in amino acids: CASSLGQFTDTQYF. The DNA for the CDR3 is TGTGCCAGCAGCTTAGGACAGTTCACAGATACGCAGTATTTT.

There are many counts of this clonotype. The rearrangement joins TRBV12-3 or TRBV12-4 to TRBJ1-6, with D unresolved. Trimming pared 1 base from V and 8 bases from J, leaving 9 bases between. The CDR3 has 14 amino acids. In DNA form, the CDR3 reads TGTGCCAGCAGTTTAGGACGCACGGATTCACCCCTCCACTTT. Its translation is CASSLGRTDSPLHF.

The chain has TRBV6-5 and TRBJ1-1; 7 bases are shared with TRBD1. The CDR3 is 14 residues long. Germline CDR1 and CDR2: MNHEY and SVGAGI. V gave up 6 bases and J gave up 4 bases; unmatched junction bases: 8. CDR3 in amino acids: CASSQGQESTEAFF. Written as DNA, the CDR3 is TGTGCCAGCAGCCAAGGACAGGAGAGCACTGAAGCTTTCTTT.

This clonotype was picked up many times. This chain connects TRBV20-1 to TRBJ2-3; 9 nucleotides match TRBD1. Germline V gives CDR1 DFQATT, CDR2 SNEGSKA (reference sequence). With V trimmed by 3 bases and J by 8 bases, 3 bases remained unmatched. The CDR3 spans 12 residues. As DNA, the CDR3 is TGCAGTGCTAGGGGACAGGGTGTTACGCAGTATTTT. Amino acids: CSARGQGVTQYF.

This clonotype was detected many times. V is TRBV12-3 or TRBV12-4 and J is TRBJ2-1, with 10 bases matching TRBD2. V dropped 5 bases and J dropped 4; count of bases not matched to a gene: 8. The CDR3 length is 16 residues. CDR3 coding DNA: TGTGCCAGCAGTGACCTAGCGGGAGCCAATTACAATGAGCAGTTCTTC. Translation gives CASSDLAGANYNEQFF.

There are many counts of this clonotype. V usage is TRBV29-1 and J usage is TRBJ2-1, with D possibly being TRBD2 (5 bases). Germline lookup yields CDR1 SQVTM and CDR2 ANQGSEA. The germline V and J ends were trimmed by 3 bases and 5 bases, with 17 bases remaining between them. This CDR3 contains 15 residues. CDR3: CSVDPPRGADNEQFF. In DNA, the CDR3 is TGCAGCGTTGACCCCCCCCGGGGAGCCGACAATGAGCAGTTCTTC.

This clonotype was observed many times. V usage is TRBV7-9 and J usage is TRBJ2-5; D might be TRBD2 (6 bases). CDR1 is SEHNR, CDR2 FQNEAQ, per germline (reference sequence). The ends were cut back, 0 bases at V and 2 bases at J, with 7 bases in the middle. The CDR3 loop spans 14 amino acids. The CDR3: CASSLASGQETQYF. The CDR3 region has the DNA TGTGCCAGCAGCTTAGCTAGCGGTCAAGAGACCCAGTACTTC.

This clonotype was detected ten times or more. The chain employs TRBV19 and TRBJ1-5, with TRBD1 identical over 7 bases. Trimming took 5 bases from V and 2 from J; bases not matched to a gene: 15. The CDR3 spans 18 residues. Germline CDR1 reads LNHDA; CDR2 reads SQIVND (reference sequence). The CDR3 DNA follows: TGTGCCAGTAGTCTGGGGATAGGCCGACAGGGACGCAATCAGCCCCAGCATTTT. Protein: CASSLGIGRQGRNQPQHF.

This clonotype was recorded a few times. In DNA form, the CDR3 reads TGTGCCAGCGTATGGGCAGGGGGACATACGCAGTATTTT. Amino acid sequence: CASVWAGGHTQYF. This chain joins TRBV6-1 and TRBJ2-3, with 7 bases fitting TRBD1. The junction had 9 bases not matched to a gene; V was cut back by 8 bases and J by 7 bases. This CDR3 comprises 13 residues. Germline assignment: CDR1 MNHNS and CDR2 SASEGT.